This T cell receptor beta chain was obtained from a study of OX40 agonist ivuxolimab in advanced cancers. Background on the study: Dosing consisted of intravenous ivuxolimab at 0.01 to 10 mg/kg every 2 weeks. Enrollees could have had prior anti-PD-1, anti-PD-L1 or anti-CTLA-4 therapy, which 30% to 50% had received.

This table comes from immunoSEQ multiplex PCR, and its TCRdb copy is limited to in-frame clones, with some not included. The sample has 60,000 or so clones, roughly 90% seen once; the top ten hold around 20%. General observations from the study: Circulating CD4+ and CD8+ T cells showed clonal expansion by week 6 at 0.1 to 3.0 mg/kg.

On this clone itself: The antigen is not known.

V lost 5 bases and J 6 bases, leaving 18 bases between the germline ends. There are 15 residues in the CDR3. CDR1 is SGDLS and CDR2 is YYNGEE in the germline V gene. Sequenced here: CD4+ or CD8+ T cells sorted from blood, sampled in a trial of the OX40 agonist ivuxolimab. The TCR sequence derives from an adult with an advanced solid tumor such as melanoma, head and neck, liver or kidney cancer. This sequence joins TRBV9 and TRBJ1-5, with a tentative D call TRBD1 (5 bases). Here the CDR3 reads CASSEGGDVVQPQHF. DNA of the CDR3: TGTGCCAGCAGTGAGGGAGGGGACGTAGTTCAGCCCCAGCATTTT.